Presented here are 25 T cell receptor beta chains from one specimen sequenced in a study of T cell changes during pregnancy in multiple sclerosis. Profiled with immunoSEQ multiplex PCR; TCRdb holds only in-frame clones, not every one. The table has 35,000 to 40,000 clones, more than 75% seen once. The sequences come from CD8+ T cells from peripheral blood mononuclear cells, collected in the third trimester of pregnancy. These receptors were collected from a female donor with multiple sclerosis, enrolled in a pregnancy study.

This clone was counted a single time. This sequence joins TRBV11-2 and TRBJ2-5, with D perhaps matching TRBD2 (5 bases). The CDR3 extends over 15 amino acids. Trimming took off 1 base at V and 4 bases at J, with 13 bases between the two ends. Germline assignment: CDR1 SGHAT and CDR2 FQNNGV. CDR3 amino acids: CASSLVRVSGETQYF. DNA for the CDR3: TGTGCCAGCAGCTTAGTGCGGGTATCGGGAGAGACCCAGTACTTC.

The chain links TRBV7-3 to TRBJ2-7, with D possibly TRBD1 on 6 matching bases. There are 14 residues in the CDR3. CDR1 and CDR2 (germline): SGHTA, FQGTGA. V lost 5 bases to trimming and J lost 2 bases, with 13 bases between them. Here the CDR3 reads CASSPPGQPYEQYF. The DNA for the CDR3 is TGTGCCAGCAGCCCGCCGGGACAACCCTACGAGCAGTACTTC.

CDR3 residues: CAWTALFRDRGYTAFF. The CDR3 bases are TGTGCCTGGACTGCCCTCTTCCGGGACAGGGGATATACAGCTTTCTTT. The chain joins TRBV30 to TRBJ1-1; 10 positions agree with TRBD1. Losses at the gene ends were 4 bases for V and 10 bases for J; bases not matched to a gene: 18. The length of the CDR3 is 16 residues. CDR1 is GTSNPN, CDR2 SVGIG, per germline (reference sequence).

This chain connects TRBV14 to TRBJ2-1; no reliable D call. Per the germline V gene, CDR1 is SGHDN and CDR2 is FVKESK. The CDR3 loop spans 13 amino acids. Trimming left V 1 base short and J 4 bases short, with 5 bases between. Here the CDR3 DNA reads TGTGCCAGCAGCCAAGCACTGTACAATGAGCAGTTCTTC. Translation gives CASSQALYNEQFF.

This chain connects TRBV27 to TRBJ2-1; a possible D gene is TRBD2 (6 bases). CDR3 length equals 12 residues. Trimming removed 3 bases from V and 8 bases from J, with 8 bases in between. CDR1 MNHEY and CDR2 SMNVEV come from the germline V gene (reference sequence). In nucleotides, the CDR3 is TGTGCCAGCAGTTTCGGGGGACATGAGCAGTTCTTC. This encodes CASSFGGHEQFF.

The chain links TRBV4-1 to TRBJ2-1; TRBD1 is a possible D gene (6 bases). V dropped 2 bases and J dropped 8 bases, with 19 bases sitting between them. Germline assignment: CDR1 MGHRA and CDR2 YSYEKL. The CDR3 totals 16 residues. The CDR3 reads CASSQRQASVIDEQFF. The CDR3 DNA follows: TGCGCCAGCAGCCAACGACAGGCCTCCGTTATAGATGAGCAGTTCTTC.

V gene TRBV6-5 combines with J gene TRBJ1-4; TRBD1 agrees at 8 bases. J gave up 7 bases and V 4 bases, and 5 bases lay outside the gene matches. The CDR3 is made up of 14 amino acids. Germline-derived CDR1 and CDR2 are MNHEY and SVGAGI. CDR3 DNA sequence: TGTGCCAGCAGTTCGGGACAGGAAGTTGAAAAACTGTTTTTT. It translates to CASSSGQEVEKLFF.

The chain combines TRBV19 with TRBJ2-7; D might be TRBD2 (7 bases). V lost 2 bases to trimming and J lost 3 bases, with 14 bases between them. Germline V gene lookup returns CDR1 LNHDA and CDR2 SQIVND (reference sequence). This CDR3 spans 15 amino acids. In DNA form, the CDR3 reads TGTGCCAGTAGTATATCGGAGGGGGGGCACTACGAGCAGTACTTC. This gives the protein CASSISEGGHYEQYF.

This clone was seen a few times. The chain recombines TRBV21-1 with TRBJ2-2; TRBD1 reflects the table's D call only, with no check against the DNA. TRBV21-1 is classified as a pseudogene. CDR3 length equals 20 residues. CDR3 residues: CASSKKPSSPGQESTGELFF. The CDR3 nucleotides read TGTGCCAGCAGCAAAAAACCCTCTTCCCCGGGACAGGAGAGCACCGGGGAGCTGTTTTTT.

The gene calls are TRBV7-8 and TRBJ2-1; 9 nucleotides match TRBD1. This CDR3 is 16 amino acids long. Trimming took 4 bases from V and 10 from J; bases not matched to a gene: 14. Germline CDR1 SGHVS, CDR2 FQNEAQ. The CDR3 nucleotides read TGTGCCAGCAGCTCGGGACAGGGCCGCATCTGGGTGGAGCAGTTCTTC. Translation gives CASSSGQGRIWVEQFF.

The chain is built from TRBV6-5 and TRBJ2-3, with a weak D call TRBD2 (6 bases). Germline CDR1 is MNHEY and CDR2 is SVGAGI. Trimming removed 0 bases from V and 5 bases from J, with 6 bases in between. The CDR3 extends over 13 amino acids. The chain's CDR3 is CASSYSEGDTQYF. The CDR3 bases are TGTGCCAGCAGTTACTCGGAGGGAGATACGCAGTATTTT.

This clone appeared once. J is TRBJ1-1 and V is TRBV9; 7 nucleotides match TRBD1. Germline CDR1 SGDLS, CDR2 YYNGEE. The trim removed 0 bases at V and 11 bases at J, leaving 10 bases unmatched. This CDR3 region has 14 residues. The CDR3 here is CASSVETGPRAAFF. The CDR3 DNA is TGTGCCAGCAGCGTAGAGACAGGGCCTAGAGCTGCTTTCTTT.

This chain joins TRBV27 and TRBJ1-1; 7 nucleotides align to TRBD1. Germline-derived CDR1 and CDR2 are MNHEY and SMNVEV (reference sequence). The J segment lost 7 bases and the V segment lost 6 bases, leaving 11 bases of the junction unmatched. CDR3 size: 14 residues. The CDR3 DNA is TGTGCCAGCAGCCTGAGACAGGGCGGAAATGAAGCTTTCTTT. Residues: CASSLRQGGNEAFF.

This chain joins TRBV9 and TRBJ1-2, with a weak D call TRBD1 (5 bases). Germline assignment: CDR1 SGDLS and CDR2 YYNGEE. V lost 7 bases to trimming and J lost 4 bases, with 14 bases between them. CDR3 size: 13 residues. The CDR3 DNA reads TGTGCCAGCCGGGGGGTCCCCGCCTATGGCTACACCTTC. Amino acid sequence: CASRGVPAYGYTF.

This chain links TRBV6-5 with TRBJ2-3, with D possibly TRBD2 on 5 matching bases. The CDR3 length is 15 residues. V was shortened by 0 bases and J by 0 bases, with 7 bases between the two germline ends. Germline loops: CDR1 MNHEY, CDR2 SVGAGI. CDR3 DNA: TGTGCCAGCAGTTACTCAGGGAGTAGCACAGATACGCAGTATTTT. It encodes CASSYSGSSTDTQYF.

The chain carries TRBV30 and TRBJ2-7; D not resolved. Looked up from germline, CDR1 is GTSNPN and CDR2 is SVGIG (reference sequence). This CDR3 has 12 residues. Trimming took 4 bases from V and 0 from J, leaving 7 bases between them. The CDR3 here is CAWTVGSYEQYF. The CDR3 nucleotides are TGTGCCTGGACCGTCGGCTCCTACGAGCAGTACTTC.

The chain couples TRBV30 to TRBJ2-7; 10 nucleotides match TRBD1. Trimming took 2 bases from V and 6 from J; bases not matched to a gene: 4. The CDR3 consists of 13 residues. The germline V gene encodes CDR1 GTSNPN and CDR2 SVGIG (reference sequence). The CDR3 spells CAWSYGTGVEQYF. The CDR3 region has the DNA TGTGCCTGGAGTTACGGGACAGGGGTCGAGCAGTACTTC.

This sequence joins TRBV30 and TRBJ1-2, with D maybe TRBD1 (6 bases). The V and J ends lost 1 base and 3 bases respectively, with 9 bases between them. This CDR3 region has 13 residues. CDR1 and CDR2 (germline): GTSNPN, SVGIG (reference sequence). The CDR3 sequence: CAWSEGGDYGYTF. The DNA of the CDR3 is TGTGCCTGGAGTGAAGGGGGAGACTATGGCTACACCTTC. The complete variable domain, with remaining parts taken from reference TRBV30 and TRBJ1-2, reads SQTIHQWPATLVQPVGSPLSLECTVEGTSNPNLYWYRQAAGRGLQLLFYSVGIGQISSEVPQNLSASRPQDRQFILSSKKLLLSDSGFYLCAWSEGGDYGYTFGSGTRLTVV.

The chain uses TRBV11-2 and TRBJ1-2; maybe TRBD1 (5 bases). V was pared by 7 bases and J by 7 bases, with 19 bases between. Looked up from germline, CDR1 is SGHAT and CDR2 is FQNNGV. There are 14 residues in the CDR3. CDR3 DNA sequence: TGTGCCAGCACCGCCAGACGGACCGGGGGTGGCTACACCTTC. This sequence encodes CASTARRTGGGYTF.

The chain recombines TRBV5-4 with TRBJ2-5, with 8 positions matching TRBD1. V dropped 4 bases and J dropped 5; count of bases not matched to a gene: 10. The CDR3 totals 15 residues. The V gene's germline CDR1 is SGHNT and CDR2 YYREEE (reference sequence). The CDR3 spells CASSPSPGGDETQYF. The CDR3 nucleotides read TGTGCCAGCAGCCCCTCGCCAGGGGGCGATGAGACCCAGTACTTC.

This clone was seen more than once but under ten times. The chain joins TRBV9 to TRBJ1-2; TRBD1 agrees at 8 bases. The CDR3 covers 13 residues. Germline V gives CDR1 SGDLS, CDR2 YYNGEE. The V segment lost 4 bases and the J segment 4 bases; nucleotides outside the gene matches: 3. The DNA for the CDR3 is TGTGCCAGCAGCACAGACAGGGGCTATGGCTACACCTTC. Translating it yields CASSTDRGYGYTF.

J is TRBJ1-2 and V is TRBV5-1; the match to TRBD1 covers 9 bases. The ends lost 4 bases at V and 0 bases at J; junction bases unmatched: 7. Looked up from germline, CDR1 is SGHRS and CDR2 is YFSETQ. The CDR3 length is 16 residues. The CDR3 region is CASSQGQGSANYGYTF. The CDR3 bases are TGCGCCAGCAGCCAGGGACAGGGCTCAGCTAACTATGGCTACACCTTC.

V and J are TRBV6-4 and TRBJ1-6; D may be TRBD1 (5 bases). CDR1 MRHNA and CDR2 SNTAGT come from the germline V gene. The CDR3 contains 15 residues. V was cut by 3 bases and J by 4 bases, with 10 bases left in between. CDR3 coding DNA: TGTGCCAGCAGTGATTGGGGCAGATATAATTCACCCCTCCACTTT. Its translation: CASSDWGRYNSPLHF.

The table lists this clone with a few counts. DNA of the CDR3: TGCGCCAGCAGCCAAGTAGCGACCTCCTCTGGGGCCAACGTCCTGACTTTC. Protein product: CASSQVATSSGANVLTF. V usage is TRBV4-3 and J usage is TRBJ2-6; perhaps TRBD2 as D (5 bases). The V end lost 1 base, the J end lost 0 bases, and 10 bases lay between the germline ends. The germline V gene has CDR1 LGHNA and CDR2 YSLEER. This CDR3 has 17 residues.

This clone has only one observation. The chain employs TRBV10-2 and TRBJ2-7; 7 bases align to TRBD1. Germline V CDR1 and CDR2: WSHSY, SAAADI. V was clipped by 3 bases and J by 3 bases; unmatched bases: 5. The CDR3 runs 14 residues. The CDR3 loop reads CASSDMTGHYEQYF. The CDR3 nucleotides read TGCGCCAGCAGTGACATGACAGGGCACTACGAGCAGTACTTC.